The clone carrying this T cell receptor beta chain turned up a few times. Its target is unknown. With the Oncomine TCR Beta short-read assay, DNA from cultured CD4+ T cells was sequenced. TCRdb re-analysed the PCR reads in MiXCR, keeping a single row per CDR3 protein. Of 20,000 or so distinct CDR3 sequences in the sample, roughly 47% were seen once. These data are taken from a study of vaccination and CD4 T cells after COVID-19. Study details: Typically, post-vaccine samples were obtained a median roughly 70 days after dose two, within a range of 14 to 241.

The treatment was: approximately nine-day PBMC culture with coronavirus spike peptide pools or control peptides (ViraFEST assay). The ViraFEST method relied on peptide pools to expand antigen-specific T cells, followed by TCR sequencing. Germline CDR1 is LNHNV and CDR2 is YYDKDF (reference sequence). The CDR3 is 16 residues long. V was pared by 2 bases and J by 2 bases, with 4 bases of the junction left unmatched. The sample comprised cultured CD4+ T cells from blood. This TCR derives from a human donor with COVID-19. The chain employs TRBV15 and TRBJ2-3; 10 positions agree with TRBD2. The CDR3 bases are TGTGCCACCAGCAGACTAGCGGGGGAGCACACAGATACGCAGTATTTT. Translating gives CATSRLAGEHTDTQYF.